This T cell receptor beta chain is from a study of shared clonotypes between healthy human individuals. The naive CD8 subset, CD45RO-negative cells positively selected for CCR7, excluded terminally differentiated effector memory CD45RA+ cells. The donor cohort consisted entirely of Caucasian adults residing in Nashville, Tennessee. About this clone: The antigen remains unidentified.

Findings and limits, study-wide: Estimated richness was generally greater in naive than memory subsets.

The input for sorted-subset replicate PCRs was around 0.2 ug DNA, around 30,000 T cell genomes. Profiled with immunoSEQ multiplex PCR; TCRdb holds only in-frame clones, not every one. This sample has roughly 1,800,000 clones, with less than 95% found just once. V lost 4 bases, J lost 0 bases, and 11 bases lay in between. Germline V gives CDR1 SQVTM, CDR2 ANQGSEA. The CDR3 has 14 residues. The sequencing sample was made of naive CD8+ T cells sorted from blood. The chain joins TRBV29-1 to TRBJ2-3; no reliable D call. The source of this sequence is a man between 18 and 29 years old in good health. In nucleotides, the CDR3 is TGCAGCGTTGGTGCTGGGTCTAGCACAGATACGCAGTATTTT. The encoded protein is CSVGAGSSTDTQYF.